These 5 T cell receptor beta chains originate from one sample sequenced in a study of Ad26.COV2.S vaccination and SARS-CoV-2 variants. Clones were read by immunoSEQ multiplex PCR, and TCRdb kept only the in-frame ones, dropping some. The data show some 350,000 clones, about 91% seen once. The sample in question was peripheral blood, obtained after recovery from COVID-19. These receptors were obtained from a human donor who had recovered from COVID-19.

This chain connects TRBV6-2 or TRBV6-3 to TRBJ2-7; D perhaps matches TRBD1 (6 bases). Germline lookup yields CDR1 MNHEY and CDR2 SVGEGT. V gave up 2 bases and J gave up 3 bases, with 17 bases separating them. This CDR3 is 16 amino acids long. The CDR3 spells CASSYPTGQNLYEQYF. The CDR3 bases are TGTGCCAGCAGTTACCCCACTGGACAGAACCTCTACGAGCAGTACTTC.

The chain joins TRBV5-5 to TRBJ1-6; 11 bases line up with TRBD1. Losses at the gene ends were 4 bases for V and 9 bases for J; bases not matched to a gene: 15. Germline V CDR1 and CDR2: SGHKS, YYEKEE (reference sequence). The CDR3 totals 18 residues. The CDR3 DNA reads TGTGCCAGCAGCCCCGGACAGGGGGCTTTAGACTATTCTTCACCCCTCCACTTT. Its protein is CASSPGQGALDYSSPLHF.

V is TRBV3-1 (or the pseudogene TRBV3-2) and J is TRBJ2-5, with a tentative D call TRBD2 (7 bases). The CDR3 extends over 14 amino acids. Trimming took off 7 bases at V and 3 bases at J, with 15 bases between the two ends. Germline V gene data show CDR1 as LGHDT and CDR2 as YNNKEL (reference sequence). The CDR3 coding sequence is TGTGCCAGCACCGCGAGGGGGGGAAAAGAGACCCAGTACTTC. Residues: CASTARGGKETQYF.

This rearrangement joins TRBV18 to TRBJ1-4; 8 positions match TRBD1. V lost 3 bases, J lost 1 base, and 4 bases stayed unmatched. The CDR3 spans 16 residues. Germline loops: CDR1 KGHSH, CDR2 LQKENI. The CDR3: CASSPQDRGTNEKLFF. CDR3 nucleotide sequence: TGTGCCAGCTCACCTCAAGACAGGGGAACTAATGAAAAACTGTTTTTT.

The chain carries TRBV9 and TRBJ2-1; D remains ambiguous. This CDR3 contains 16 residues. The V gene lost 3 bases and the J gene lost 0 bases, with 13 bases spanning the gap. The germline V gene has CDR1 SGDLS and CDR2 YYNGEE. CDR3 amino acids: CASSASRASSYNEQFF. CDR3 nucleotide sequence: TGTGCCAGCAGCGCCTCTCGTGCAAGCTCCTACAATGAGCAGTTCTTC.